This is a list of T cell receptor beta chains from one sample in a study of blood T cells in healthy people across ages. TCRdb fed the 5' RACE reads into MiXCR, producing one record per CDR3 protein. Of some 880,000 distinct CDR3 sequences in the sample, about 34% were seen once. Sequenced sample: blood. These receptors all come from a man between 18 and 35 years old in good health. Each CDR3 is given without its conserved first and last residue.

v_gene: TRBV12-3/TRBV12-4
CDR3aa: ASSSVDPTAGPNPYGYT

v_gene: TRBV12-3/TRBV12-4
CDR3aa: ASSPRETSGTDTQY

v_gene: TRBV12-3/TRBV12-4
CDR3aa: ASSLRGGAEKANVLT

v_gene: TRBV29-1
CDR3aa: SGQVTGGNEQF

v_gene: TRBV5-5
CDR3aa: ASRGAEAF

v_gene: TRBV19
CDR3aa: ASSMGQGRTGELF

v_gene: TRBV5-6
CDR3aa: ASSLARQPRSYNEQF

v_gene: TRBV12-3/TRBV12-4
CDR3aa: ASSPLTRGNEQY

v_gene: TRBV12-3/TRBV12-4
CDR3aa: ASSLEGSGTDTQY

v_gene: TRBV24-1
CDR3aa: ATSDLQNRTNQPQH

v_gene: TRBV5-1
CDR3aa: ASSFQEVTDTQY

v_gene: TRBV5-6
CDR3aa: ANSVLGATGELF

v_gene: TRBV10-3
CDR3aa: AISESYGAGYEQY

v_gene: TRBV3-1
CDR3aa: ASSQGNYNEQF

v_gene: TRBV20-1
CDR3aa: SASAGGANEQF

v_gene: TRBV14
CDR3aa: AGSQAEETQY

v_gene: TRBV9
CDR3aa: AGSEGQGSYNEQF

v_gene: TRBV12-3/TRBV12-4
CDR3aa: ASSLVDGGSGNTIY

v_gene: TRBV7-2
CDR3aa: ASSQRTGGVGTQY

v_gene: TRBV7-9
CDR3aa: ASSLGILDNYEQY

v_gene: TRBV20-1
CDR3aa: SASAGANQPQH

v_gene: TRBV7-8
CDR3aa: ASSPGLANTDTQY

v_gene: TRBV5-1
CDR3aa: ASRSDREQETQY

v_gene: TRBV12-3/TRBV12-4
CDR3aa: ASRGGMSNQPQH

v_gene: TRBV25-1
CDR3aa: ASSEWTGDPDTQY

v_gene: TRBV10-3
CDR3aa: AISGAGWATGELF

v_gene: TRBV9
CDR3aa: ASSVGYAGGITDTQY

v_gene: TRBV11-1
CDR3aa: ASSIVPRTDTQY

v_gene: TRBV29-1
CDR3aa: SVASHPDTQY

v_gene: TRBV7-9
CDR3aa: ASSPGSVTGRNTEAF

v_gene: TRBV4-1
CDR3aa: ASSQEGRGIYEQF

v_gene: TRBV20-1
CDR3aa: SAWTGSETQY

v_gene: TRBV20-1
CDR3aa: SARDTRQGFYNEQY

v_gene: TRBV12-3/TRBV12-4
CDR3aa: ASSQPGTRENTQY

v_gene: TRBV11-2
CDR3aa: ASSPLGTAFYEQY

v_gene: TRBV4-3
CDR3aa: ASSQVYGVDEQF

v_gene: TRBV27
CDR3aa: ASSRPSCEQF

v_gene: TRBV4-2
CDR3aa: ASSQAEGDETQY

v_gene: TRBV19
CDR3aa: ASSQGEHSPLH

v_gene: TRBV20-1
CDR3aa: SARRWDTGELF

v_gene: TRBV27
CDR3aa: ASSLSRFSNQPQH

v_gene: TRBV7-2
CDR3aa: ASSLGGGGNYEQY

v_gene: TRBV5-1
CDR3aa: ASSGPVGGTEAF